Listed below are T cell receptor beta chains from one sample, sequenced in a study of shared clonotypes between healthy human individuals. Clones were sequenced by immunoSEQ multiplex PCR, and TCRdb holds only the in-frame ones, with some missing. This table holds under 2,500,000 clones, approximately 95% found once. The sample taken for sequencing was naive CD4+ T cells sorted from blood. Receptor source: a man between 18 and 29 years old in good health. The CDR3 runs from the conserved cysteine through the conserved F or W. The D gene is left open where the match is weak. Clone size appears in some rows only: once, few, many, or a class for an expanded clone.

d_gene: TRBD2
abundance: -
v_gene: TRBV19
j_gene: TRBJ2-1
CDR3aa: CASSIPGLGHYEQFF
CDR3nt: TGTGCCAGTAGTATTCCGGGACTAGGCCACTATGAGCAGTTCTTC

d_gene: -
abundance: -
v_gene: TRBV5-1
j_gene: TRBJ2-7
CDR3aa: CASSFPSNEQYF
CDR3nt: TGCGCCAGCAGTTTCCCATCGAACGAGCAGTACTTC

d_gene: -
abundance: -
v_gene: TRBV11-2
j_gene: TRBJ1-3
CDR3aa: CASRDGSFSGNTIYF
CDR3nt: TGTGCCAGTAGAGACGGAAGTTTCTCTGGAAACACCATATATTTT

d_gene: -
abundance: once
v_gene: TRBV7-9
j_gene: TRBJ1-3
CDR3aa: CASSLQGIANGNTIYF
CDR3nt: TGTGCCAGCAGCCTCCAGGGTATCGCAAACGGAAACACCATATATTTT

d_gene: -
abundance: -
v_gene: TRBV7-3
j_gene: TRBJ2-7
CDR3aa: CASSCPYEQYF
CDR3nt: TGTGCCAGCAGCTGCCCCTACGAGCAGTACTTC

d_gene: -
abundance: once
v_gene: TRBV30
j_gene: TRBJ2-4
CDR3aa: CAWSGSGRNIQYF
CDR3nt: TGTGCCTGGAGTGGTTCAGGGCGTAACATTCAGTACTTC

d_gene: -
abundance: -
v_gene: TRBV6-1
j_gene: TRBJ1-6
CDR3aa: CATRGNSPLHF
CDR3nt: TGTGCCACCCGAGGGAATTCACCCCTCCACTTT

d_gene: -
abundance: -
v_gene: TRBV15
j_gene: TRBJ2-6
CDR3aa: CATSLYFSGANVLTF
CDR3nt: TGTGCCACCAGCCTCTACTTCTCTGGGGCCAACGTCCTGACTTTC

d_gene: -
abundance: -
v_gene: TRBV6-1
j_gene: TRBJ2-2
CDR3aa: CASRRAGRGGELFF
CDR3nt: TGTGCCAGCAGGCGGGCTGGGAGAGGCGGGGAGCTGTTTTTT

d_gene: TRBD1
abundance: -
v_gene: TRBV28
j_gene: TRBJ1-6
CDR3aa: CASRRQGEGSPLHF
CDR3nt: TGTGCCAGCCGGAGACAGGGGGAAGGGTCACCCCTCCACTTT

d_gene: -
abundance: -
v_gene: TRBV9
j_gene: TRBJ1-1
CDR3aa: CASSVGGVSTEAFF
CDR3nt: TGTGCCAGCAGCGTAGGTGGGGTGAGCACTGAAGCTTTCTTT

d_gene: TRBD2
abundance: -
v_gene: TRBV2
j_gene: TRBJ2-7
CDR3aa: CASNQGGRVGEQYF
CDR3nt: TGTGCCAGCAATCAGGGCGGGAGAGTGGGAGAGCAGTACTTC

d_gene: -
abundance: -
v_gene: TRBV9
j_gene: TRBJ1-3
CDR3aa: CASSPYPGRGIYF
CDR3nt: TGTGCCAGCAGCCCTTACCCTGGGAGGGGCATATATTTT

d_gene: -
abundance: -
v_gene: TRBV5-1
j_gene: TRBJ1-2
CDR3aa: CASSPGDRGAYGYTF
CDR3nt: TGCGCCAGCAGCCCCGGGGACCGCGGAGCCTATGGCTACACCTTC

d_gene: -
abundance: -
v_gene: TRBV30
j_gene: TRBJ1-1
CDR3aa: CALGHTEAFF
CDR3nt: TGTGCCCTGGGGCACACTGAAGCTTTCTTT

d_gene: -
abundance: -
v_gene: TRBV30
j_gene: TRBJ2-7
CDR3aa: CAWSLLSDEQYF
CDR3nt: TGTGCCTGGAGCCTCCTTAGTGACGAGCAGTACTTC

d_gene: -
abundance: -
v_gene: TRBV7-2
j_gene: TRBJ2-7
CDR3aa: CASSWAGQGVEQYF
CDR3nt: TGTGCCAGCAGCTGGGCGGGGCAGGGTGTCGAGCAGTACTTC

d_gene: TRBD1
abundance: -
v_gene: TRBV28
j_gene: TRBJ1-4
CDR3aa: CASSLTGPSEEKLFF
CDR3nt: TGTGCCAGCAGTTTGACAGGGCCCTCTGAGGAAAAACTGTTTTTT

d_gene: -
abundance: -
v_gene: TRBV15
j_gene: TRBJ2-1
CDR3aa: CATSRGENQNNEQFF
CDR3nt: TGTGCCACCAGCAGAGGGGAAAACCAAAACAATGAGCAGTTCTTC

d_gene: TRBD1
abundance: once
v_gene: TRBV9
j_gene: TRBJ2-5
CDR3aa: CASSVATGVSGTQYF
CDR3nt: TGTGCCAGCAGCGTAGCTACAGGGGTTTCGGGGACCCAGTACTTC

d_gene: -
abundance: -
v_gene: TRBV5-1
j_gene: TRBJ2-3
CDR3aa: CASSSKGERAPGRTDTQYF
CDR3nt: TGCGCCAGCAGCTCCAAGGGGGAGAGAGCGCCGGGGCGCACAGATACGCAGTATTTT

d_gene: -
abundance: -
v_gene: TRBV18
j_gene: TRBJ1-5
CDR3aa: CASSPGGNQPQHF
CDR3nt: TGTGCCAGCTCCCCAGGGGGCAATCAGCCCCAGCATTTT

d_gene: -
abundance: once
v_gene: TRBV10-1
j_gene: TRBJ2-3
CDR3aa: CASSRDLNTDTQYF
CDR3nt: TGCGCCAGCAGCCGGGACCTAAACACAGATACGCAGTATTTT

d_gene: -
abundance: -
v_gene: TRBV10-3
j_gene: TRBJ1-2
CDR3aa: CAIGGADGYTF
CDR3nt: TGTGCCATCGGAGGGGCTGATGGCTACACCTTC

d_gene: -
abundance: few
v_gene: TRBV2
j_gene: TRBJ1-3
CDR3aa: CASSDQGNTIYF
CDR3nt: TGTGCCAGCAGTGATCAGGGAAACACCATATATTTT

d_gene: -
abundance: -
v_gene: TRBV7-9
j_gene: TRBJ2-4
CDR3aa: CASSPADYNLAKNIQYF
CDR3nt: TGTGCCAGCAGCCCCGCCGACTACAACCTAGCCAAAAACATTCAGTACTTC

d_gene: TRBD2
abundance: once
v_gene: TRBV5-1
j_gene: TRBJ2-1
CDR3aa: CASSLAGTTSYNEQFF
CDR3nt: TGCGCCAGCAGCTTGGCCGGGACTACATCCTACAATGAGCAGTTCTTC

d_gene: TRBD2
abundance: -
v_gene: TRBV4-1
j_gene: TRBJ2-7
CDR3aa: CASSQALAGGYEQYF
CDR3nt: TGCGCCAGCAGCCAAGCACTAGCGGGGGGATACGAGCAGTACTTC

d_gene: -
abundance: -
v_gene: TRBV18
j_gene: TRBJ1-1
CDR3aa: CASSHGTDKKAFF
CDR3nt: TGTGCCAGCTCACACGGGACGGACAAGAAGGCTTTCTTT

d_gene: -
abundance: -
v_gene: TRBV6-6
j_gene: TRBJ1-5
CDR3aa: CASSPDLDGGQPQHF
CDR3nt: TGTGCCAGCAGTCCCGACCTGGATGGTGGTCAGCCCCAGCATTTT

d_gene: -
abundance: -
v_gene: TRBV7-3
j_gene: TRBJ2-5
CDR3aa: CASSLTGGTAETQYF
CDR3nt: TGTGCCAGCAGCTTAACGGGGGGAACGGCGGAGACCCAGTACTTC

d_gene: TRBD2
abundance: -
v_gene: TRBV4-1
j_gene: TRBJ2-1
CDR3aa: CASSNRGLAGRYNEQFF
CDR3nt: TGCGCCAGCAGCAACAGAGGACTAGCGGGGCGCTACAATGAGCAGTTCTTC

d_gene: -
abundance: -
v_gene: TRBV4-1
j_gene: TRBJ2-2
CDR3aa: CASSPQGGGNTGELFF
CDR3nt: TGCGCCAGCAGCCCACAGGGCGGGGGAAACACCGGGGAGCTGTTTTTT

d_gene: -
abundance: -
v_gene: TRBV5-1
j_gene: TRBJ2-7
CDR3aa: CASSPVSRREVYEQYF
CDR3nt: TGCGCCAGCAGCCCCGTGAGTCGCAGGGAGGTCTACGAGCAGTACTTC

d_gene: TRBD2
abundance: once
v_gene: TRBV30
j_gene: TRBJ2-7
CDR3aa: CAWSESGSAPYEQYF
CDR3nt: TGTGCCTGGAGTGAAAGCGGGAGCGCACCCTACGAGCAGTACTTC

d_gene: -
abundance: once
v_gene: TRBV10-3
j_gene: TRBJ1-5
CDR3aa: CAISEFQGNQPQHF
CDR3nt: TGTGCCATCAGTGAGTTTCAAGGAAATCAGCCCCAGCATTTT

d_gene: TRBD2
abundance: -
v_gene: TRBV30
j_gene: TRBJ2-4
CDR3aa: CAWRVAGGFGKNIQYF
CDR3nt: TGTGCCTGGAGAGTAGCGGGAGGGTTCGGCAAAAACATTCAGTACTTC

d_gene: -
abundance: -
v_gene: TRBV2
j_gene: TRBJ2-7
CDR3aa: CASSEGLGFWSPYEQYF
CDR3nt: TGTGCCAGCAGTGAGGGTTTAGGATTTTGGTCCCCCTACGAGCAGTACTTC

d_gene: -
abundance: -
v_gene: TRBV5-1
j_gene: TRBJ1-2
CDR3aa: CASSFSIKNGYTF
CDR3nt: TGCGCCAGCAGCTTTTCAATAAAGAATGGCTACACCTTC

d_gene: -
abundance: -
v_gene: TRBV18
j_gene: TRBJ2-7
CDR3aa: CASSPGRNYEQYF
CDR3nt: TGTGCCAGCTCACCGGGGCGGAACTACGAGCAGTACTTC

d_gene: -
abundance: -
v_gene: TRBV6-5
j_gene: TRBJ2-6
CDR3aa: CASSRMGSGANVLTF
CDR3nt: TGTGCCAGCAGCCGCATGGGGAGTGGGGCCAACGTCCTGACTTTC

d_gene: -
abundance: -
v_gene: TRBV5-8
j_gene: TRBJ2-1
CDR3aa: CASSPIDSYNEQFF
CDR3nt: TGTGCCAGCAGTCCGATTGACTCCTACAATGAGCAGTTCTTC

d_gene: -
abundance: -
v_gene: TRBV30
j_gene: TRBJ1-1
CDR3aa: CASYSVPNTEAFF
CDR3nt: TGTGCCTCTTACAGCGTTCCGAACACTGAAGCTTTCTTT

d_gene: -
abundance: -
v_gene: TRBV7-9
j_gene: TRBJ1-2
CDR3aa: CASSFTGAMSYGYTF
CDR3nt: TGTGCCAGCAGCTTCACCGGGGCGATGAGCTATGGCTACACCTTC

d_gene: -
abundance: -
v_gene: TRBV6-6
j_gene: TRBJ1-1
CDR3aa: CASSYPGQMNTEAFF
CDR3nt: TGTGCCAGCAGTTACCCCGGACAGATGAACACTGAAGCTTTCTTT

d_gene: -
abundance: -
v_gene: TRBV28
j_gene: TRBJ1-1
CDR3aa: CASSPLSGGTEAFF
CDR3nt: TGTGCCAGCAGTCCATTATCGGGGGGCACTGAAGCTTTCTTT

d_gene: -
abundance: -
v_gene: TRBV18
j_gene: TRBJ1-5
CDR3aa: CASSLRQGPSNQPQHF
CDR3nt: TGTGCCAGCTCACTCCGGCAGGGACCGAGCAATCAGCCCCAGCATTTT

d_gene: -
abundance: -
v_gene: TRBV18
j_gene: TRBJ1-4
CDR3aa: CASSPGNEKLFF
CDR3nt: TGTGCCAGCTCACCGGGTAATGAAAAACTGTTTTTT

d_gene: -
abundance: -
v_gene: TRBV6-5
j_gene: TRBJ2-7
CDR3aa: CASSSDPSSYEQYF
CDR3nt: TGTGCCAGCAGTTCGGACCCGAGCTCCTACGAGCAGTACTTC

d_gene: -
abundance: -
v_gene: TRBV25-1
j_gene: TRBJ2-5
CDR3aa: CASSESPGGQPWETQYF
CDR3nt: TGTGCCAGCAGTGAATCTCCGGGGGGCCAACCGTGGGAGACCCAGTACTTC

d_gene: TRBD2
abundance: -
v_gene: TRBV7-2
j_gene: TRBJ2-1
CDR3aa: CASSLASGPYNEQFF
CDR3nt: TGTGCCAGCAGCTTAGCTAGCGGGCCTTACAATGAGCAGTTCTTC

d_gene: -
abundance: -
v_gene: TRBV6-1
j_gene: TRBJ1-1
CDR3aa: CASSDAGRAEAFF
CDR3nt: TGTGCCAGCAGTGATGCGGGGCGGGCTGAAGCTTTCTTT

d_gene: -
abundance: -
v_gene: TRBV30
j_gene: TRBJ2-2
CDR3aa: CASTPGELFF
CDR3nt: TGTGCCTCCACCCCCGGGGAGCTGTTTTTT

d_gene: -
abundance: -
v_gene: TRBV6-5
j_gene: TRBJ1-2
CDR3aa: CASSRAGDHYTF
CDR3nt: TGTGCCAGCAGCCGAGCGGGGGACCACTACACCTTC